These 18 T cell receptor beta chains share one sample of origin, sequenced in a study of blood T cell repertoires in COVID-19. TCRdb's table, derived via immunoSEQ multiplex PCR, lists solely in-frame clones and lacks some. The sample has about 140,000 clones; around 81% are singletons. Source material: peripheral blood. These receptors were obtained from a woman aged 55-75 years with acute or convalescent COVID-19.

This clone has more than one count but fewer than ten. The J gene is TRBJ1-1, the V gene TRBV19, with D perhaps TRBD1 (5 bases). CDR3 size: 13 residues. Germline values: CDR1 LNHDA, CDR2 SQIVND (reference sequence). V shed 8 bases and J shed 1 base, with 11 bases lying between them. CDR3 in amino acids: CASYNGGNTEAFF. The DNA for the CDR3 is TGTGCCAGTTACAACGGGGGGAACACTGAAGCTTTCTTT. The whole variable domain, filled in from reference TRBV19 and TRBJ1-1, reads DGGITQSPKYLFRKEGQNVTLSCEQNLNHDAMYWYRQDPGQGLRLIYYSQIVNDFQKGDIAEGYSVSREKKESFPLTVTSAQKNPTAFYLCASYNGGNTEAFFGQGTRLTVV.

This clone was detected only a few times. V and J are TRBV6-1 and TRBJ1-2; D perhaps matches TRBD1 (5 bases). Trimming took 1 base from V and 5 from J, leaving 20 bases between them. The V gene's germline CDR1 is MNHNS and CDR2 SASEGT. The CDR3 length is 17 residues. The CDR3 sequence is CASSEVSLTGLLYGYTF. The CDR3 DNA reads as TGTGCCAGCAGTGAAGTCTCTCTAACAGGTCTTCTATATGGCTACACCTTC.

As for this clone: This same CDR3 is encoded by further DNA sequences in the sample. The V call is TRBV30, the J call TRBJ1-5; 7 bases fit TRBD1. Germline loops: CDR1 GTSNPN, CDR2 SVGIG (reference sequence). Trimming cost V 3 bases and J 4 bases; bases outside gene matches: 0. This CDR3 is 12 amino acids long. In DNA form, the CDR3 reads TGTGCCTGGAGCAGGGGGAATCAGCCCCAGCATTTT. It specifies CAWSRGNQPQHF.

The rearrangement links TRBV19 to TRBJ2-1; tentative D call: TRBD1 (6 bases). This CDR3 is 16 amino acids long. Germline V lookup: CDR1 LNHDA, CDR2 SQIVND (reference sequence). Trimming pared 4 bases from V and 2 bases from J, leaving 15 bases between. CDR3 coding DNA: TGTGCCAGTAGTAAACAGGGTTTCCCCCCCTACAATGAGCAGTTCTTC. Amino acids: CASSKQGFPPYNEQFF.

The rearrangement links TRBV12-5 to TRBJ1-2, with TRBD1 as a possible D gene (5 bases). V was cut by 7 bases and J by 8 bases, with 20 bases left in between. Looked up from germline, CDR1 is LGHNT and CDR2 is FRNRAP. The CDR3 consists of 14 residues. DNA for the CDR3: TGTGCTAGTGTAGGGGATGCGATGATCGGCGGCTACACCTTC. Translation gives CASVGDAMIGGYTF. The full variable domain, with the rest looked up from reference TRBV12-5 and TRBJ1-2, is DARVTQTPRHKVTEMGQEVTMRCQPILGHNTVFWYRQTMMQGLELLAYFRNRAPLDDSGMPKDRFSAEMPDATLATLKIQPSEPRDSAVYFCASVGDAMIGGYTFGSGTRLTVV.

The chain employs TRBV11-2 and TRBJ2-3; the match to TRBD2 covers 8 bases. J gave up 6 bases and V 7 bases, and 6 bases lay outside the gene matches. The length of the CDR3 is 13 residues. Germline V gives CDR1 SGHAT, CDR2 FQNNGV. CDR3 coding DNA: TGTGCCAGCACCCTTGGACTAGCCGATACGCAGTATTTT. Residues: CASTLGLADTQYF.

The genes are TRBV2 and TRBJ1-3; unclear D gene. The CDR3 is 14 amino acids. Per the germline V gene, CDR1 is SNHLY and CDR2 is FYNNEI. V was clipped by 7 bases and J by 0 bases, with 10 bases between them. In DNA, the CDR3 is TGTGCCAGCACGAGAAACCCCTCTGGAAACACCATATATTTT. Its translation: CASTRNPSGNTIYF.

In DNA form, the CDR3 reads TGTGCCAGCAGCCAGGGGACCGGGGAGCTGTTTTTT. Residues: CASSQGTGELFF. This chain links TRBV5-4 with TRBJ2-2; D perhaps matches TRBD1 (6 bases). Germline V gives CDR1 SGHNT, CDR2 YYREEE (reference sequence). The CDR3 has 12 residues. The V end lost 4 bases, the J end lost 5 bases, and 6 bases lay between the germline ends. The whole variable domain, remainder taken from reference TRBV5-4 and TRBJ2-2, is ETGVTQSPTHLIKTRGQQVTLRCSSQSGHNTVSWYQQALGQGPQFIFQYYREEENGRGNFPPRFSGLQFPNYSSELNVNALELDDSALYLCASSQGTGELFFGEGSRLTVL.

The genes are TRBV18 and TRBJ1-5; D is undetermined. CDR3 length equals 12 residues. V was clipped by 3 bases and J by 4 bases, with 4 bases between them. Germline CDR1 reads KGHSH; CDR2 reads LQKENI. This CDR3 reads CASSPPNQPQHF. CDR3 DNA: TGTGCCAGCTCACCCCCGAATCAGCCCCAGCATTTT. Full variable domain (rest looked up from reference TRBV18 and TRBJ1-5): NAGVMQNPRHLVRRRGQEARLRCSPMKGHSHVYWYRQLPEEGLKFMVYLQKENIIDESGMPKERFSAEFPKEGPSILRIQQVVRGDSAAYFCASSPPNQPQHFGDGTRLSIL.

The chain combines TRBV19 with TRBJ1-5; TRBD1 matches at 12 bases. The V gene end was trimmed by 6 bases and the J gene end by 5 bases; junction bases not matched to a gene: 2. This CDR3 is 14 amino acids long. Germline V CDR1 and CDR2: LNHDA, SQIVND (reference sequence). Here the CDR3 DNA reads TGTGCCAGTAGGGGACAGGGGGCCGATCAGCCCCAGCATTTT. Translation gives CASRGQGADQPQHF.

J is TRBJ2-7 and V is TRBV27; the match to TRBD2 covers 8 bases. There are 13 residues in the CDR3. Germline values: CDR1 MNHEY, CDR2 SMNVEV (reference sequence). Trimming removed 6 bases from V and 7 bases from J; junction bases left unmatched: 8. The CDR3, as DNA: TGTGCCAGCAGGTTAGCGGGGTCTCGGGAGCAGTACTTC. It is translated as CASRLAGSREQYF.

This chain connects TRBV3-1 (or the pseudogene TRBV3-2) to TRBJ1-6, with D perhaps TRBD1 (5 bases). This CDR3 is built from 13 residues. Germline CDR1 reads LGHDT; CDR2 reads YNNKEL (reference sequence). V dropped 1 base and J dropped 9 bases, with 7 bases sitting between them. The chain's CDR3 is CASSQGGGSPLHF. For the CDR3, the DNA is TGTGCCAGCAGCCAAGGGGGGGGTTCACCCCTCCACTTT.

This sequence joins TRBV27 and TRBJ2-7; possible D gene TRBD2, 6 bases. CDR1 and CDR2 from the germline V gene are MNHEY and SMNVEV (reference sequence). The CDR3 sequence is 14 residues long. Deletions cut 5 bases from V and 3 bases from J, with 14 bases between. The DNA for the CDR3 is TGTGCCAGCAGTGTCCGGGACTCCATCTACGAGCAGTACTTC. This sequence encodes CASSVRDSIYEQYF.

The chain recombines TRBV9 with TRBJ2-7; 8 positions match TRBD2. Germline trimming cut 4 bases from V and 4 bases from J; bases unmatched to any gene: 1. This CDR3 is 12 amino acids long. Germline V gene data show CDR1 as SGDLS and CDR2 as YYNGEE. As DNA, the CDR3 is TGTGCCAGCAGCCAGCGGGGGTACGAGCAGTACTTC. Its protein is CASSQRGYEQYF.

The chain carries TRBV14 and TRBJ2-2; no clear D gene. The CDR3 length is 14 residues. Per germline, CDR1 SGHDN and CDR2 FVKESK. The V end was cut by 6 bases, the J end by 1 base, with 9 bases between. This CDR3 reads CASRMAVNTGELFF. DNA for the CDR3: TGTGCCAGCAGAATGGCGGTGAACACCGGGGAGCTGTTTTTT.

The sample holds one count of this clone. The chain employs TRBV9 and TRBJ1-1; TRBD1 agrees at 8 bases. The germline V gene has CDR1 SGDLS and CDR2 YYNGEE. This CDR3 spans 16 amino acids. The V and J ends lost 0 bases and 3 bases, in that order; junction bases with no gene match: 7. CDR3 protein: CASSVVAGGKYTEAFF. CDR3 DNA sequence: TGTGCCAGCAGCGTAGTCGCAGGGGGCAAGTACACTGAAGCTTTCTTT. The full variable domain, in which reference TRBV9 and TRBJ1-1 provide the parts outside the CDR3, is DSGVTQTPKHLITATGQRVTLRCSPRSGDLSVYWYQQSLDQGLQFLIQYYNGEERAKGNILERFSAQQFPDLHSELNLSSLELGDSALYFCASSVVAGGKYTEAFFGQGTRLTVV.

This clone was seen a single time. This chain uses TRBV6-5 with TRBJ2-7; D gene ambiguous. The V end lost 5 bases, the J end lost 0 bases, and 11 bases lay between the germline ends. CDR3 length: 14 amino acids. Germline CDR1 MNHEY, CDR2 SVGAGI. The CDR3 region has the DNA TGTGCCAGCAGTACTATGATTAACTCCTACGAGCAGTACTTC. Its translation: CASSTMINSYEQYF.

The CDR3 coding sequence is TGTGCCAGTAGCACCACTAGCGCCGGACCATACAATGAGCAGTTCTTC. This sequence encodes CASSTTSAGPYNEQFF. The gene calls are TRBV19 and TRBJ2-1, with TRBD2 matching 7 bases. The germline gives CDR1 LNHDA, CDR2 SQIVND (reference sequence). The CDR3 length is 16 residues. V shed 6 bases and J 4 bases; nucleotides not matched to a gene: 12.